This T cell receptor (beta chain) was recovered during a study of read filtering for tumor transcriptome and immune sequencing. Study-level information: By R-ISS, stages I, II and III held roughly 8, 15 and 7 patients. DNase treatment preceded whole-transcriptome library preparation. Study-wide results and caveats: This fraction held mixed bone marrow immune cells after CD138-negative sorting.

Every patient had bone marrow sampled while the disease was active. V was clipped by 0 bases and J by 5 bases; unmatched bases: 3. This CDR3 spans 14 amino acids. CDR1 is DFQATT and CDR2 is SNEGSKA in the germline V gene (reference sequence). This library used roughly 0.4 ug RNA and molecular barcoded adaptors spanning alpha/delta and beta/gamma chains. Each CDR3 protein is one row after TCRdb ran MiXCR on the reads. The sample holds 40,000 to 50,000 distinct CDR3 sequences, around an eighth seen once. This clonotype was observed at least ten times. Its target is unknown. The J gene is TRBJ2-1, the V gene TRBV20-1, with TRBD2 matching 8 bases. Sequences were obtained from a population of CD138-negative cells sorted from bone marrow. The sequence derives from a donor aged 40 or over with multiple myeloma. In DNA form, the CDR3 reads TGCAGTGCTAGAGATAGCGGGATACACAATGAGCAGTTCTTC. Residues: CSARDSGIHNEQFF.